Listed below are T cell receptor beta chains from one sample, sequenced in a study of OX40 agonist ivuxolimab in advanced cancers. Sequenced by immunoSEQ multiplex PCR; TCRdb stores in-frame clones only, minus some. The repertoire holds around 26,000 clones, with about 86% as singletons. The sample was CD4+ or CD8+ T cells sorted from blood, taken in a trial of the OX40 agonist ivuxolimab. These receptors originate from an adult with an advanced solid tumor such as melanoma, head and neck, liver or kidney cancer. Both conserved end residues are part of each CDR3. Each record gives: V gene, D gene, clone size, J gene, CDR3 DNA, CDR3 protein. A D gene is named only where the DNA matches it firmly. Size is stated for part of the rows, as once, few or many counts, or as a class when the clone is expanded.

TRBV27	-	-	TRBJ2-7	TGTGCCAGCAGTCTACTAGGATCAGCCTACGAGCAGTACTTC	CASSLLGSAYEQYF
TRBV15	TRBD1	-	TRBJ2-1	TGTGCCACCAGCAGAGCGGGCGGAGTGACAGGGGTGAGGGACAATGAGCAGTTCTTC	CATSRAGGVTGVRDNEQFF
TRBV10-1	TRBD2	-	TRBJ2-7	TGCGCCAGCAGTCCCAGACCCCCGGGTCCGGGGGGACTAGCCCGCTACGAGCAGTACTTC	CASSPRPPGPGGLARYEQYF
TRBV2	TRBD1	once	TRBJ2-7	TGTGCCAGCAGCTCAACAGGGGAAGGGTCCTACGAGCAGTACTTC	CASSSTGEGSYEQYF
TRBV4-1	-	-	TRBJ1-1	TGCGCCAGCAGCCAAGAGCCGGCGACTAACACTGAAGCTTTCTTT	CASSQEPATNTEAFF
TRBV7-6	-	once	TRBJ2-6	TGTGCCAGCAAGAGGGGACCTGGGGCCAACGTCCTGACTTTC	CASKRGPGANVLTF
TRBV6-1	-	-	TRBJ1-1	TGTGCCAGCAGTGAACAGTACACTGAAGCTTTCTTT	CASSEQYTEAFF
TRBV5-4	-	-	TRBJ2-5	TGTGCCAGCCTAAACAGGGAACGGGGTCAAGAGACCCAGTACTTC	CASLNRERGQETQYF
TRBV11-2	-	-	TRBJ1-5	TGTGCCAGCAGCTTAGTGAGGGGCCCTCACCATCAGCCCCAGCATTTT	CASSLVRGPHHQPQHF
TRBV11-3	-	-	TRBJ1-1	TGTGCCAGCAGCTTAGGCGGCGGTGAAGCTTTCTTT	CASSLGGGEAFF
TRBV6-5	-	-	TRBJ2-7	TGTGCCAGCAGTTACTCGCAGTCCCCCTACTACGAGCAGTACTTC	CASSYSQSPYYEQYF
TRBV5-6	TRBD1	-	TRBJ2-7	TGTGCCAGCAGCCGCGACAGGGAAGGCTACGAGCAGTACTTC	CASSRDREGYEQYF
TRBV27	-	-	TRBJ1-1	TGTGCCAGCAGTTTAGCGGGGATTAGCACTGAAGCTTTCTTT	CASSLAGISTEAFF
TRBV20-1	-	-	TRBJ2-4	TGCAGTTCTGACCACAAAAACATTCAGTACTTC	CSSDHKNIQYF
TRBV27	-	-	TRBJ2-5	TGTGCCAGCAGTTTTAATCCACAAGAGACCCAGTACTTC	CASSFNPQETQYF
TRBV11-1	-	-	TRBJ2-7	TGTGCCAGCAGCTTAGACGGTGGGGGACTCTACGAGCAGTACTTC	CASSLDGGGLYEQYF
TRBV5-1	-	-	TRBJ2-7	TGCGCCAGCAGGTGGACAGGGACTAATGCGTACGAGCAGTACTTC	CASRWTGTNAYEQYF
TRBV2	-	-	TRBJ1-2	TGTGCCAGCAGTGAAATCCGGAATCCTTCAAACTATGGCTACACCTTC	CASSEIRNPSNYGYTF
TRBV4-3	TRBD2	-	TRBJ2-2	TGCGCCAGCAGCCAAGGGTTTAGCGGGGGGCCGAGGACCGGGGAGCTGTTTTTT	CASSQGFSGGPRTGELFF
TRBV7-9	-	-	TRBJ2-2	TGTGCCACCGCCGATTTGGCGAACACCGGGGAGCTGTTTTTT	CATADLANTGELFF
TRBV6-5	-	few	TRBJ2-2	TGTGCCAGCCGGTGGGGCACCGGGGAGCTGTTTTTT	CASRWGTGELFF
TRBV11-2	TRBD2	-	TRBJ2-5	TGTGCCAGCAGCAGCGGGGGGGCAGCCGAGACCCAGTACTTC	CASSSGGAAETQYF
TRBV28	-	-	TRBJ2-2	TGTGCCAGCAGTTTACGTGGGCCCCACACCGGGGAGCTGTTTTTT	CASSLRGPHTGELFF
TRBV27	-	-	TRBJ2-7	TGTGCCAGCAGTTTACATCCCCTATCCGACGAGCAGTACTTC	CASSLHPLSDEQYF
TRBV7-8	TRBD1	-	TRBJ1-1	TGTGCCAGCAGCTTAGAGAGACAGGGTCTGACTGAAGCTTTCTTT	CASSLERQGLTEAFF
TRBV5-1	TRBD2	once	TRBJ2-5	TGCGCCAGCAGCTTGGAGCAAGCGGGAGGGGAGACCCAGTACTTC	CASSLEQAGGETQYF
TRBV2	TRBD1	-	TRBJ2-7	TGTGCCACCACAGGGGGCGAGTACGAGCAGTACTTC	CATTGGEYEQYF
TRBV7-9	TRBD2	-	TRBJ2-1	TGTGCCAGCAGCTCCGGGACTAGCGGGGGCAATGAGCAGTTCTTC	CASSSGTSGGNEQFF
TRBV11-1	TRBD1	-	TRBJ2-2	TGTGCCAGCAGCCCCAGGGGGACAAACCACCCGAGGGCCGGGGAGCTGTTTTTT	CASSPRGTNHPRAGELFF
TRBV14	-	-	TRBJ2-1	TGTGCCAGCAGCCAAGCGGGACATCTCAATGAGCAGTTCTTC	CASSQAGHLNEQFF
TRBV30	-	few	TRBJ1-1	TGTGCCCGGGGGGACGAGAACACTGAAGCTTTCTTT	CARGDENTEAFF
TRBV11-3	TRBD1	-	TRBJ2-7	TGTGCCAGCAGCGTCCCGGGACAGGGGGTATACGAGCAGTACTTC	CASSVPGQGVYEQYF
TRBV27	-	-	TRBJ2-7	TGTGCCAGCGGTTATCCAGGGAACCTCTACGAGCAGTACTTC	CASGYPGNLYEQYF
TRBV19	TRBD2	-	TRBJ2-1	TGTGCCAGTAGTATAGATCAATTTAGCGGGAGTTACAATGAGCAGTTCTTC	CASSIDQFSGSYNEQFF
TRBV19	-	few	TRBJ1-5	TGTGCCAGTGCACGGGGGAGTCAGCCCCAGCATTTT	CASARGSQPQHF